The entry below gives a single T cell receptor (beta chain) sequence along with its context. Its specific antigen is unknown. No clone much larger than this one lies a single base away; base qualities are absent. The sample comes from a study of T cell responses to AZD1222 COVID-19 vaccine listed by TCRdb under 2021. Turning to the overall study: A total of 230 to 250 trial participants underwent TCR sequencing, of whom 200 to 220 received two doses of AZD1222 and some 26 received two doses of the MenACWY control vaccine. Trial participants were enrolled by age into subgroups of 18-55, 56-69 and 70-plus years, and around 150, 28 and 57 TCR-sequenced participants, respectively, were included in these subgroups.

According to the study, the label for this sample's time point signals: about 28 days (+/-7) after the second vaccine dose. AZD1222 recipients given second doses at about 4 weeks or at about 12 weeks were pooled, since spike-specific TCR depth and breadth were not found to differ between the two schedules. Samples from vaccinated people were obtained from the UK trials COV001 and COV002, which included a single-blind randomized controlled phase 2/3 trial of AZD1222 (ChAdOx1 nCoV-19) in healthy adults. Trial participant PBMC samples were collected at day 0 and day 28 after the second dose for TCRbeta chain sequencing. What the authors observed across the whole study: Participants were mostly white British, with more females than males. The authors suggested clonal diversity may have been underestimated. Conclusions about previously exposed vaccinees are limited because only six or seven AZD1222 recipients were SARS-CoV-2 seropositive at baseline. After two AZD1222 doses, both the breadth and the depth of spike-specific TCRs were significantly higher than at day 0 and than in MenACWY recipients. Reportedly, almost half of the unique spike-specific TCRs recognized epitopes lying outside the regions that are mutated in the B.1.351 and B.1.1.7 variants. The 56-69-year group was small, and its depth increase did not reach significance, likely because of low power. Because no samples from the day 14 peak response were available, repertoires could be characterized only after the peak T cell response. The vaccine-associated CD4 TCRs covered the entire spike protein, and the dominant responses fell in regions 160-218 and 743-854.

The CDR3 regions of human TCRbeta chains were analyzed by immunosequencing. Per the authors' processing: Repertoire TCRs were checked for matches against a reference library of SARS-CoV-2-specific TCRs that had been generated using the MIRA antigen-specificity platform. Breadth was defined as the fraction of unique TCRs that were SARS-CoV-2-associated, and depth was defined as the fraction of total T cells that were SARS-CoV-2-associated. Each spike-specific TCR was assigned to its reactive spike region and to a CD4 or CD8 class using the MIRA data. Log10-transformed breadth and depth values were compared by one-way ANOVA with Sidak's multiple comparisons tests. TCRdb holds this immuneACCESS table with in-frame rearrangements only. Some clones are missing; in checked studies, unresolved V genes explain under half, and the rest has no known cause. V and J calls plus clone size are reproduced from that table; the DNA served to infer D and trimming. The sample includes about 180,000 clones, with around 90% observed a single time. In total, the top ten clones hold roughly 2% of the sample.

V is pared back by 2 bases and J by 4 bases, with 12 bases lying between the germline termini. From the cysteine up to the phenylalanine, the CDR3 has a length of 14 residues. The kept DNA is CDR3 alone, 42 bases in frame from the first base. From the germline V gene, CDR1 is SGHTA and CDR2 is FQGNSA. The receptor chain draws on TRBV7-2 and TRBJ2-7; perhaps TRBD1 is the D gene, with 6 bases matching. The sequence was collected from an adult who received the AZD1222 COVID-19 vaccine. The input for sequencing was peripheral blood, taken 28 days after the second AZD1222 dose. The nucleotides read TGTGCCAGCAGCTTACTGGACAGTAGTTACGAGCAGTACTTC. Its translation reads: CASSLLDSSYEQYF.